This is a list of T cell receptor beta chains from one sample in a study of CD4 and CD8 cells across lung adenocarcinoma regions. TCRdb called the PCR reads again in MiXCR, with one record for every CDR3 protein. Of tens of thousands of distinct CDR3 sequences in the sample, over 40% were seen once. Sequences were obtained from CD4+ T cells from the center of a lung tumor. The receptors derive from a male donor with lung adenocarcinoma. The CD4 and CD8 labels of this study may be unreliable. CDR3s include the opening cysteine and the closing phenylalanine or tryptophan. D genes are given only for firm matches. The size field is filled for only some rows; it gives once, few, many or a size class.

D gene,V gene,J gene,clone size,CDR3 DNA,CDR3 protein
.,TRBV6-1,TRBJ2-4,.,TGTGCCGGCAGTGAACAGGATAATCAGTACTTC,CAGSEQDNQYF
TRBD1,TRBV6-1,TRBJ2-1,few,TGTGCCAGCAGTGAGGGGACAGGGTCCAGGTTTTTGTATGAGCAGTTCTTC,CASSEGTGSRFLYEQFF
.,TRBV6-5,TRBJ2-5,.,TGTGCCAGCAGTTACCAACAAGGGAGAGAGTCCCAGCACTTC,CASSYQQGRESQHF
.,TRBV6-2/TRBV6-3,TRBJ2-3,.,TGTGCCAGCACCCAAACTCATCGGGGCAAAAAGACGCAGTATTTT,CASTQTHRGKKTQYF
.,TRBV10-2,TRBJ1-1,few,TGCGCCAGCAGTGAGTCCCTGAACCCGAACACTGAAGCTTTCTTT,CASSESLNPNTEAFF
TRBD1,TRBV10-2,TRBJ2-7,once,TGCGCCAGCAGTCGGGACAGGTTAGGATACGAGCAGTACTTC,CASSRDRLGYEQYF
.,TRBV6-1,TRBJ2-2,.,TGTGCCAGGAGACTCCAGGCCGTAAGTACAGATACGCTGTTTTTT,CARRLQAVSTDTLFF
.,TRBV5-5,TRBJ2-3,few,TGTGCCAGCAGCTTGTCCGTTGGCACAGATACGCAGTATTTT,CASSLSVGTDTQYF
.,TRBV10-2,TRBJ2-5,few,TGCGCCAGCAGTGAAGTAGAATCCCGAGAGACCCAGTACTTC,CASSEVESRETQYF
TRBD2,TRBV24-1,TRBJ2-1,many,TGTGCCACCAGTACAGGACTAGCGGAGCAGTTCTTC,CATSTGLAEQFF
TRBD2,TRBV10-3,TRBJ2-2,many,TGTGCCATCAGTGAGTCCCCGGGGGGCACCGGGGAGCTGTTTTTT,CAISESPGGTGELFF
.,TRBV6-1,TRBJ2-2,.,TGTGCCAGTCACTTGAAGGCTGCGAGCACCGGGAAGCTGTTTTTT,CASHLKAASTGKLFF
.,TRBV7-2,TRBJ2-1,few,TGTGCCAGCAGCTTTGGGCAGCCGGGGGAGACCCAGTTCTTC,CASSFGQPGETQFF
.,TRBV7-2,TRBJ1-2,many,TGTGCCAGCAGCTTTACTGGGAGCTATGGCTACACCTTC,CASSFTGSYGYTF
.,TRBV6-1,TRBJ1-5,many,TGTGCCAGCAGTGAAAGGTACAATCAGCCCCAGCATTTT,CASSERYNQPQHF
.,TRBV6-1,TRBJ2-5,.,TGTGCCAGCATTCAACGGACTCCTAGGGAGACCCAGTACTTC,CASIQRTPRETQYF
TRBD1,TRBV11-2,TRBJ2-4,.,TGCGCCGGCAGGGGGCCGGGGGCCAAAAACATGCAGTACTTC,CAGRGPGAKNMQYF
.,TRBV10-3,TRBJ2-3,.,TGTGCCATCGGCCTCCAGTCTGGAATCACCGGGGCGCAGTATTTT,CAIGLQSGITGAQYF
TRBD1,TRBV12-3/TRBV12-4,TRBJ2-7,many,TGTGCCACCTCAACTGGGACAGCCGAGCAGTACTTC,CATSTGTAEQYF
.,TRBV6-5,TRBJ2-2,.,TGTGCCAGCAGTTACGGATATGCTGGGAACACCGGGGAGCTGTTTTTT,CASSYGYAGNTGELFF
.,TRBV27,TRBJ2-1,.,TGTGCCAGCAGTTCATCAAGGGGGGGCACCAACGAGCAGTTCTTC,CASSSSRGGTNEQFF
TRBD2,TRBV19,TRBJ2-1,.,TGTGCCAGTAGTAGTCCGACTAGCGGGAGTAAGCAGTTCTTC,CASSSPTSGSKQFF